Given below is one TCR beta chain in context. The antigen is unknown. Looked up from germline, CDR1 is MNHNS and CDR2 is SASEGT. V lost 3 bases, J lost 8 bases, and 16 bases lay in between. The CDR3 sequence is 14 residues long. This specimen belongs to a study of T cell responses to AZD1222 COVID-19 vaccine. General study results and limits: Two AZD1222 administrations were followed by greater Spike-specific TCR breadth and depth.

This table comes from immunoSEQ multiplex PCR, and its TCRdb copy is limited to in-frame clones, with some not included. The repertoire includes 130,000 to 150,000 clones, 90% to 95% of them detected once, and less than 2% sits in the top ten. The input for sequencing was peripheral blood, taken on day 0 of AZD1222 vaccination. The sequence derives from an adult in good health. The chain couples TRBV6-1 to TRBJ1-2, with a possible D match to TRBD1 (6 bases). The CDR3 sequence: CASSDQQGWWGYTF. The CDR3, as DNA: TGTGCCAGCAGTGACCAACAGGGTTGGTGGGGCTACACCTTC.